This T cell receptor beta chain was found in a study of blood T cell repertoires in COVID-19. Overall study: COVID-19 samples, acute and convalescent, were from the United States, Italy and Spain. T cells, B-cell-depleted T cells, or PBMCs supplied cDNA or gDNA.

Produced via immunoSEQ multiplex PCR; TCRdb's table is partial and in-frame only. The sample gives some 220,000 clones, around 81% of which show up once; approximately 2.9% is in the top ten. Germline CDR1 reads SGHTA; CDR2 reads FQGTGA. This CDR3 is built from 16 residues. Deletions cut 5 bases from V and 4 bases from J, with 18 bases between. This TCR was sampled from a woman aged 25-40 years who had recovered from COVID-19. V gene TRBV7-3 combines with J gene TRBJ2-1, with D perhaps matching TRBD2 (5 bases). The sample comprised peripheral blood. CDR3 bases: TGTGCCAGCAGCCCCTCGGAGGACCCACCGTACAATGAGCAGTTCTTC. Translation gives CASSPSEDPPYNEQFF.